This T cell receptor (beta chain) was identified in a study of low-dose radiotherapy and immunotherapy resistance in tumors. The time point was: after trial treatment. The treatment is: LDRT plus nivolumab, ipilimumab, low-dose cyclophosphamide and aspirin (RACIN trial). CDR1 and CDR2 (germline): MGHRA, YSYEKL. Trimming cost V 4 bases and J 4 bases; bases outside gene matches: 7. The CDR3 loop spans 16 amino acids. Ten or more counts support this clonotype. Primers used for first-strand cDNA, a TRAV- and TRBV-specific set, covered both alpha and beta chains. The authors ran approximately 20 PCR cycles to amplify TCRs with a constant-region primer and V-primer adapter. The authors amplified isolated mRNA by in vitro transcription. TCRdb analysed the reads with MiXCR anew, one entry per CDR3 protein. The repertoire has fewer than 110,000 distinct CDR3 sequences, 20% to 25% of them found once; the top ten carry 4.1%.

The TCR was taken from a male donor with prostate cancer. The specimen comprised PBMCs, sampled after low-dose radiotherapy plus immunotherapy. The rearrangement uses TRBV4-1 and TRBJ2-3; TRBD2 matches 11 bases. Here the CDR3 reads CASSPVFSGGADTQYF. The CDR3 coding sequence is TGCGCCAGCAGCCCGGTATTTAGCGGGGGGGCAGATACGCAGTATTTT.